This T cell receptor (beta chain) emerged from a study of blood T cell repertoires in COVID-19. As for the study in general: Donors in the United States, Italy and Spain gave samples during acute or convalescent COVID-19.

In the authors' workflow: From reference gene primer amplification, estimates of nucleated cell counts were derived. Sequencing used immunoSEQ multiplex PCR; TCRdb keeps in-frame clones, though not all of them. V and J calls and clone size come straight from that table; D and trimming were deduced from the DNA. The data hold about 98,000 clones, with roughly 80% observed a single time. This TCR came from a woman aged 80 or over with acute or convalescent COVID-19. Sequenced input: peripheral blood.

The CDR3 region is CASSETGRPNYGYTF. The DNA for the CDR3 is TGTGCCAGCAGTGAAACAGGCAGACCTAACTATGGCTACACCTTC. V and J are TRBV6-1 and TRBJ1-2, with a weak D call TRBD1 (5 bases). The CDR3 has 15 amino acids. V was shortened by 2 bases and J by 0 bases, with 10 bases between the two germline ends. Germline V lookup: CDR1 MNHNS, CDR2 SASEGT.